This T cell receptor beta chain was identified during a study of T and B cells in COVID-19 patients. This clonotype was observed many times. TRB rearrangements were amplified by multiplex PCR with BIOMED2 TRB-A/B primers. TCRdb re-called the multiplex PCR reads through MiXCR, storing one row per CDR3 protein. Of 13,000 or so distinct CDR3 sequences detected, 28% appear once; the ten largest clones hold nearly 7%. CDR1 is LNHNV and CDR2 is YYDKDF in the germline V gene (reference sequence). V was cut by 1 base and J by 2 bases, with 5 bases left in between. The CDR3 contains 13 residues. Each TRB amplification used about 230-550 ng of genomic DNA from blood.

The sample taken for sequencing was blood. The clonotype originates from a human donor who had recovered from COVID-19. This sequence joins TRBV15 and TRBJ2-5; D gene uncertain. CDR3 sequence reads: CATSRVRQETQYF. In DNA form, the CDR3 reads TGTGCCACCAGCAGAGTAAGGCAAGAGACCCAGTACTTC.